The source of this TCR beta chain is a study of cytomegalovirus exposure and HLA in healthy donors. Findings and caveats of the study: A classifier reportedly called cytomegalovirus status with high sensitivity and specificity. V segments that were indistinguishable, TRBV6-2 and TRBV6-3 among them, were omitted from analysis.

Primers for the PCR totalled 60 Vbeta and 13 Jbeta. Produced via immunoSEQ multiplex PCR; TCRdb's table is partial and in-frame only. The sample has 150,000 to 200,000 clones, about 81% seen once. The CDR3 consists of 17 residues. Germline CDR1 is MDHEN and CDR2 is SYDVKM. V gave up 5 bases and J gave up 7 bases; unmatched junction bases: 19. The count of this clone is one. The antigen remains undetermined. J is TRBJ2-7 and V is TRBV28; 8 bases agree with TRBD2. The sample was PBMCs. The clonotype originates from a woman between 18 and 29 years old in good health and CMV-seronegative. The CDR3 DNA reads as TGTGCCAGCAGTCTGTATCGCGGGGGACTAGGGAGCGCGGAGCAGTACTTC. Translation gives CASSLYRGGLGSAEQYF.